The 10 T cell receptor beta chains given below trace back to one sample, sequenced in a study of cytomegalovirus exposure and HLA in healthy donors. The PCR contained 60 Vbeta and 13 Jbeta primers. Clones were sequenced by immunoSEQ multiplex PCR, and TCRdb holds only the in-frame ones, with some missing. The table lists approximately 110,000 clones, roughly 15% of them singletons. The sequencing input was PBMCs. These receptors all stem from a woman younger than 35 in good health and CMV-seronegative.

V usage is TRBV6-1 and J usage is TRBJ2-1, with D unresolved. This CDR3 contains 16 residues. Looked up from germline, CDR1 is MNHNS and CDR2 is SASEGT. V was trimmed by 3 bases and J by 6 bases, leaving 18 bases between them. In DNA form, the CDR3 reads TGTGCCAGCAGTGACCCCACCCTTGGTAGCAGCAATGAGCAGTTCTTC. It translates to CASSDPTLGSSNEQFF.

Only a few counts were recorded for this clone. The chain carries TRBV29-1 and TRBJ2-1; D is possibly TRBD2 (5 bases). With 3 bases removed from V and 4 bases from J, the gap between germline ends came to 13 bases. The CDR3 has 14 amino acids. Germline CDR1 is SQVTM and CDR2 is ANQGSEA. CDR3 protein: CSVDGGPKYNEQFF. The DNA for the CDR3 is TGCAGCGTTGACGGCGGGCCTAAGTACAATGAGCAGTTCTTC.

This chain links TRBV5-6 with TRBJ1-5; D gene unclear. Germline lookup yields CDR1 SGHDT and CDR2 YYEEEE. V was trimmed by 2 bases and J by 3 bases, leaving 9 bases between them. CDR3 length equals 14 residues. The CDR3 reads CASSFRGFNQPQHF. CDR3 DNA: TGTGCCAGCAGCTTCCGGGGATTCAATCAGCCCCAGCATTTT.

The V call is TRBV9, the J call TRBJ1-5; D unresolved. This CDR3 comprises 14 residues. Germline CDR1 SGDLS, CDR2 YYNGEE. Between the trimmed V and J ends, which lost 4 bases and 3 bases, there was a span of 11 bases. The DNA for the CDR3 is TGTGCCAGCAGCCCCAGCGGGTCCAATCAGCCCCAGCATTTT. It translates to CASSPSGSNQPQHF.

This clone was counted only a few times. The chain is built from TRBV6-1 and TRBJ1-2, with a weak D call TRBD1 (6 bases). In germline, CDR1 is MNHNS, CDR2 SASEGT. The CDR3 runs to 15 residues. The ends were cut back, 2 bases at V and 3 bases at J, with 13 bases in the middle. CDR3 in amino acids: CASSEQSGEHYGYTF. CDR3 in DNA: TGTGCCAGCAGTGAACAGTCAGGGGAGCACTATGGCTACACCTTC.

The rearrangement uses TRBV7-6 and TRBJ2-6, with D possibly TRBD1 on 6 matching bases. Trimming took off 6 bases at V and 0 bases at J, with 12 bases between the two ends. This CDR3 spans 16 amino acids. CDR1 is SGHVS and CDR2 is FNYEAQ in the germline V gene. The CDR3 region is CASRDSLFSGANVLTF. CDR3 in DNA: TGTGCCAGCAGGGACAGTCTTTTCTCTGGGGCCAACGTCCTGACTTTC.

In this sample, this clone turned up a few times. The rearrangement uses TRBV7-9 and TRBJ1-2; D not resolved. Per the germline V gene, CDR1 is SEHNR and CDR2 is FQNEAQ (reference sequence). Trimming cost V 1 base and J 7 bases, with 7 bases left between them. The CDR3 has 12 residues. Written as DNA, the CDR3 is TGTGCCAGCAGCTTAGGAGAATCTGGCTACACCTTC. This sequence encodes CASSLGESGYTF. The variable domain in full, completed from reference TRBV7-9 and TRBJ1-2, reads DTGVSQNPRHKITKRGQNVTFRCDPISEHNRLYWYRQTLGQGPEFLTYFQNEAQLEKSRLLSDRFSAERPKGSFSTLEIQRTEQGDSAMYLCASSLGESGYTFGSGTRLTVV.

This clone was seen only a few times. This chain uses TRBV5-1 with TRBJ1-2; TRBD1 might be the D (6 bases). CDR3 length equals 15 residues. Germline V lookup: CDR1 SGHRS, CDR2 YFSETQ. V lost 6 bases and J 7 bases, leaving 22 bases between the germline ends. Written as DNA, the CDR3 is TGCGCCAGCAAAGGGCAGGGGCAGGGACGTGGTGGCTACACCTTC. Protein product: CASKGQGQGRGGYTF.

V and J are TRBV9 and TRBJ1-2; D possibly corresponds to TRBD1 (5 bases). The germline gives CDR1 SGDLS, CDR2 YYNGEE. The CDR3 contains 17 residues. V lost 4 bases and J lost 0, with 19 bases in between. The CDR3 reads CASSPPNYRTTNYGYTF. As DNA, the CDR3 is TGTGCCAGCAGCCCACCTAACTACAGGACAACTAACTATGGCTACACCTTC.

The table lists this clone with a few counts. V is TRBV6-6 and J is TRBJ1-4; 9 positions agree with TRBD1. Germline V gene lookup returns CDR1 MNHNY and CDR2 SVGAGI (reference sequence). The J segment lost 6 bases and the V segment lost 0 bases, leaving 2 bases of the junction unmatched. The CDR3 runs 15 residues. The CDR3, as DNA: TGTGCCAGCAGTTACTCGGGACAGGGTCATGAAAAACTGTTTTTT. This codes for CASSYSGQGHEKLFF.